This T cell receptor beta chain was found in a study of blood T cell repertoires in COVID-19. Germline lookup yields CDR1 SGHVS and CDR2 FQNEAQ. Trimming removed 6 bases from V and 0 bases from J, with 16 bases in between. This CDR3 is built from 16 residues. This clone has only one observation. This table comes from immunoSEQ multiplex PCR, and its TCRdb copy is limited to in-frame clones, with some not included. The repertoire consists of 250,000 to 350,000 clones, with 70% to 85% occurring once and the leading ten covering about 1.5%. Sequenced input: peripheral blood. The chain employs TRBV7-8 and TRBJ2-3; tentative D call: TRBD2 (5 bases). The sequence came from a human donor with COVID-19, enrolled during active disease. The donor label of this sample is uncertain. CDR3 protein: CASSLDSGGSTDTQYF. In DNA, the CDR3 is TGTGCCAGCAGTTTGGACTCAGGAGGTAGCACAGATACGCAGTATTTT.